This TCR beta chain was captured in a study of T cells in Graves' hyperthyroidism and ophthalmopathy. TCR beta CDR3 regions were amplified from RNA. The HTBI set primed first-round TCR CDR3 RT-PCR. MiXCR, run by TCRdb on the multiplex PCR reads, gives a single entry per CDR3 protein. The table lists about 340,000 distinct CDR3 sequences, 21% of them singletons. Sample: blood. The sequence came from a woman in her 50s with Graves' hyperthyroidism.

The CDR3 sequence: CASSIFGHLNEQFF. The CDR3 DNA is TGTGCCAGTAGTATCTTCGGACACCTCAATGAGCAGTTCTTC. The chain is built from TRBV19 and TRBJ2-1; a weak D match, TRBD1 (5 bases). The V end lost 3 bases, the J end lost 6 bases, and 12 bases lay between the germline ends. Germline CDR1 reads LNHDA; CDR2 reads SQIVND (reference sequence). CDR3 length: 14 amino acids.